One sample yielded the 8 T cell receptor beta chains listed below, sequenced in a study of metastatic and nonmetastatic thyroid tumors. TCRdb re-clonotyped the PCR reads through MiXCR. The sample carries more than 20,000 clones, approximately 30% recorded once. Until they underwent thyroid surgery, no patient had received any treatment. Sample: tumor tissue. All receptors derive from a female donor with papillary thyroid cancer or a benign thyroid nodule (not recorded which). Some clones in this sample may be carry-over from other donors' samples.

CDR3 nucleotide sequence: TGTGCCAGCAGCTCTGTAGCGGGAGGGGTCCTCGGTACAGATACGCAGTATTTT. Its translation is CASSSVAGGVLGTDTQYF. The rearrangement uses TRBV11-2 and TRBJ2-3; 11 bases align to TRBD2. Germline CDR1 and CDR2: SGHAT and FQNNGV. The CDR3 extends over 18 amino acids. V gave up 4 bases and J gave up 3 bases; unmatched junction bases: 12.

Many counts were recorded for this clone. V gene TRBV5-5 combines with J gene TRBJ2-5, with no clear D. Germline-derived CDR1 and CDR2 are SGHKS and YYEKEE (reference sequence). This CDR3 spans 15 amino acids. The V end lost 0 bases, the J end lost 1 base, and 10 bases lay between the germline ends. The CDR3 sequence: CASSLDAGLQETQYF. CDR3 bases: TGTGCCAGCAGCTTGGATGCAGGCCTCCAAGAGACCCAGTACTTC.

In its sample, this clone was seen once. For the CDR3, the DNA is TGTGCCAGCAGCTTATCCGGGACTAGCTGCAATGAGCAGTTCTTC. This encodes CASSLSGTSCNEQFF. This chain uses TRBV11-2 with TRBJ2-1, with 9 bases that match TRBD2. The CDR3 runs to 15 residues. Trimming at V came to 2 bases and at J to 6 bases, leaving 5 bases not matched to a gene. Germline CDR1 is SGHAT and CDR2 is FQNNGV.

This clone was counted many times. The chain employs TRBV30 and TRBJ1-1; maybe TRBD1 (6 bases). Between the trimmed V and J ends, which lost 1 base and 1 base, there was a span of 25 bases. The CDR3 contains 19 residues. The germline V gene encodes CDR1 GTSNPN and CDR2 SVGIG (reference sequence). The CDR3 region has the DNA TGTGCCTGGAGTGCTCTCGGGGGATGGGGGGGCAGTGGGAACACTGAAGCTTTCTTT. It yields the protein CAWSALGGWGGSGNTEAFF. Filled out from reference TRBV30 and TRBJ1-1, the complete variable domain reads SQTIHQWPATLVQPVGSPLSLECTVEGTSNPNLYWYRQAAGRGLQLLFYSVGIGQISSEVPQNLSASRPQDRQFILSSKKLLLSDSGFYLCAWSALGGWGGSGNTEAFFGQGTRLTVV.

V and J are TRBV11-2 and TRBJ2-3; D is perhaps TRBD2 (7 bases). The CDR3 loop spans 16 amino acids. V lost 2 bases and J 0 bases, leaving 12 bases between the germline ends. Germline CDR1 reads SGHAT; CDR2 reads FQNNGV. The CDR3 DNA sequence: TGTGCCAGCAGCTTAATCCGGGGGGCTAGCACAGATACGCAGTATTTT. It codes for CASSLIRGASTDTQYF. Full variable domain (rest looked up from reference TRBV11-2 and TRBJ2-3): EAGVAQSPRYKIIEKRQSVAFWCNPISGHATLYWYQQILGQGPKLLIQFQNNGVVDDSQLPKDRFSAERLKGVDSTLKIQPAKLEDSAVYLCASSLIRGASTDTQYFGPGTRLTVL.

The chain recombines TRBV7-8 with TRBJ2-5; D is unresolved. Trimming cost V 5 bases and J 4 bases, with 11 bases left between them. The CDR3 is 13 amino acids. Germline assignment: CDR1 SGHVS and CDR2 FQNEAQ. For the CDR3, the DNA is TGTGCCAGCAGCCGCGAAAGCAGAGAGACCCAGTACTTC. Translating it yields CASSRESRETQYF.

This clone has a count of ten or more. The chain employs TRBV3-1 and TRBJ1-2; D gene ambiguous. Per germline, CDR1 LGHDT and CDR2 YNNKEL (reference sequence). V lost 0 bases and J lost 4, with 18 bases in between. CDR3 size: 17 residues. The CDR3 reads CASSQDSGRNSRYGYTF. CDR3 bases: TGTGCCAGCAGCCAAGATTCCGGGCGAAACTCCCGCTATGGCTACACCTTC.

In this sample, this clone turned up many times. The chain joins TRBV7-2 to TRBJ1-5, with a weak D call TRBD1 (5 bases). The CDR3 is 15 residues long. Trimming removed 4 bases at V and 6 bases at J, with 16 bases between. Germline V gene data show CDR1 as SGHTA and CDR2 as FQGNSA. The CDR3 reads CASSSGWDLGQPQHF. The CDR3 DNA sequence: TGTGCCAGCAGCTCGGGCTGGGACCTAGGTCAGCCCCAGCATTTT. Drawing the rest from reference TRBV7-2 and TRBJ1-5, the complete variable domain is GAGVSQSPSNKVTEKGKDVELRCDPISGHTALYWYRQSLGQGLEFLIYFQGNSAPDKSGLPSDRFSAERTGGSVSTLTIQRTQQEDSAVYLCASSSGWDLGQPQHFGDGTRLSIL.